These 20 T cell receptor beta chains share one sample of origin, sequenced in a study of beta chain features in type 1 diabetes (dated by TCRdb to the late 2010s). The antigens these receptors bind are not known. The library came from the immunoSEQ multiplex PCR assay. The entire isolated RNA was reverse transcribed using the High Capacity cDNA Reverse Transcription Kit, and thus expressed TCRB transcripts were sequenced. The immuneACCESS repertoire file appears here via TCRdb, limited to in-frame rearrangements. These files lack a portion of the clones; in checked studies, under half of the deficit traces to unresolved V genes, and the cause of the others is not known. Across this sample there are some 290,000 clones, with roughly 24% seen only once. In total, the top ten clones hold roughly 0.011% of the sample. Results and caveats for the whole study, not just this receptor: In all four CD4+ subsets, TCRB CDR3 length was moderately but significantly shorter in type 1 diabetes patients.

What was sequenced was naive CD4+ T cells from blood. The sample's cell subset or site, from its label and the paper: true naive CD4+ T cells. All receptors derive from a woman in her 30s with type 1 diabetes.

The sample holds a few counts of this clone. The chain couples TRBV5-4 to TRBJ2-2, with a weak D call TRBD2 (6 bases). The CDR3 extends over 16 amino acids. Germline-derived CDR1 and CDR2 are SGHNT and YYREEE (reference sequence). V lost 3 bases and J 6 bases, leaving 18 bases between the germline ends. CDR3 residues: CASSSSGGALPGELFF. CDR3 DNA sequence: TGTGCCAGCAGCTCATCGGGCGGGGCACTACCCGGGGAGCTGTTTTTT.

This clone has just a few counts. J is TRBJ2-1 and V is TRBV11-2; 7 nucleotides match TRBD2. V was pared by 3 bases and J by 2 bases, with 4 bases of the junction left unmatched. Germline values: CDR1 SGHAT, CDR2 FQNNGV. The CDR3 has 15 residues. The CDR3 sequence is CASSLTSPAYNEQFF. CDR3 DNA: TGTGCCAGCAGCTTGACTAGCCCAGCCTACAATGAGCAGTTCTTC.

This clone has just a few counts. The chain uses TRBV30 and TRBJ1-2; D gene unclear. CDR3 length: 12 amino acids. Germline values: CDR1 GTSNPN, CDR2 SVGIG (reference sequence). Trimming left V 1 base short and J 8 bases short, with 11 bases between. The CDR3 DNA sequence: TGTGCCTGGAGTGGAATAGAAAGCGGCTACACCTTC. This encodes CAWSGIESGYTF.

This rearrangement joins TRBV5-1 to TRBJ1-5, with D unclear. Trimming removed 9 bases from V and 6 bases from J, with 10 bases in between. The CDR3 sequence is 11 residues long. The V gene's germline CDR1 is SGHRS and CDR2 YFSETQ. The CDR3 DNA reads TGCGCCACCCGTGCGGGTCAGCCCCAGCATTTT. Amino acids: CATRAGQPQHF.

This sequence joins TRBV29-1 and TRBJ1-2; 7 bases map to TRBD1. The CDR3 sequence is 11 residues long. Germline V gene lookup returns CDR1 SQVTM and CDR2 ANQGSEA. V lost 6 bases and J lost 7; bases outside the gene matches: 5. As DNA, the CDR3 is TGCAGCGTCGCTACAGGGGTTGGCTACACCTTC. Amino acids: CSVATGVGYTF.

The V call is TRBV5-1, the J call TRBJ2-7; D may be TRBD1 (6 bases). The CDR3 is made up of 15 amino acids. Germline lookup yields CDR1 SGHRS and CDR2 YFSETQ. Trimming pared 4 bases from V and 4 bases from J, leaving 18 bases between. DNA for the CDR3: TGCGCCAGCAGCGCGGACCCAGGGGCGGCATACGAGCAGTACTTC. It yields the protein CASSADPGAAYEQYF.

This sequence joins TRBV5-1 and TRBJ1-1; D is uncertain. The CDR3 has 15 residues. Per germline, CDR1 SGHRS and CDR2 YFSETQ. The V end was cut by 0 bases, the J end by 1 base, with 10 bases between. This CDR3 reads CASSLGGQENTEAFF. CDR3 DNA sequence: TGCGCCAGCAGCTTGGGTGGCCAGGAGAACACTGAAGCTTTCTTT.

This clone was seen a handful of times. V usage is TRBV29-1 and J usage is TRBJ1-2; 11 bases fit TRBD1. Per the germline V gene, CDR1 is SQVTM and CDR2 is ANQGSEA. This CDR3 contains 14 residues. Trimming cost V 3 bases and J 7 bases; bases outside gene matches: 7. The chain's CDR3 is CSVERDRGNGGYTF. CDR3 DNA: TGCAGCGTTGAGCGGGACAGGGGGAATGGTGGCTACACCTTC.

The gene calls are TRBV7-2 and TRBJ1-1; D is perhaps TRBD1 (5 bases). Germline V gene lookup returns CDR1 SGHTA and CDR2 FQGNSA. CDR3 length: 12 residues. The V end lost 6 bases, the J end lost 4 bases, and 9 bases lay between the germline ends. CDR3 in amino acids: CASRAGGTEAFF. In nucleotides, the CDR3 is TGTGCCAGCAGAGCGGGGGGCACTGAAGCTTTCTTT.

In this sample, this clone turned up once. J is TRBJ1-5 and V is TRBV6-5; weak D call: TRBD1 (6 bases). Trimming pared 6 bases from V and 2 bases from J, leaving 11 bases between. The CDR3 sequence is 14 residues long. Germline-derived CDR1 and CDR2 are MNHEY and SVGAGI. The CDR3 loop is CASRQGGGNQPQHF. The CDR3, as DNA: TGTGCCAGCAGGCAAGGGGGAGGCAATCAGCCCCAGCATTTT.

V gene TRBV5-4 combines with J gene TRBJ2-3; 10 bases are shared with TRBD2. V trimming: 5 bases; J trimming: 0 bases; junction bases outside the gene matches: 6. Germline V gene sequence: CDR1 SGHNT, CDR2 YYREEE (reference sequence). The CDR3 is 16 amino acids. The chain's CDR3 is CASRSGTSVSTDTQYF. The CDR3 DNA reads as TGTGCCAGCAGGAGTGGGACTAGCGTTAGCACAGATACGCAGTATTTT.

This clone has just a few counts. This sequence joins TRBV5-1 and TRBJ1-1; a weak D match, TRBD1 (5 bases). V was pared by 4 bases and J by 1 base, with 14 bases between. Per germline, CDR1 SGHRS and CDR2 YFSETQ. This CDR3 region has 15 residues. The CDR3 reads CASSREFDRNTEAFF. DNA of the CDR3: TGCGCCAGCAGCAGGGAATTCGACAGGAACACTGAAGCTTTCTTT.

This clone was counted between two and nine times. V usage is TRBV9 and J usage is TRBJ1-5; D uncertain. The CDR3 loop spans 17 amino acids. Trimming removed 1 base from V and 5 bases from J, with 19 bases in between. Germline CDR1 and CDR2: SGDLS and YYNGEE. In DNA, the CDR3 is TGTGCCAGCAGCGTATCCCCCCGACCAGACGGGGATCAGCCCCAGCATTTT. Translating it yields CASSVSPRPDGDQPQHF.

This chain joins TRBV2 and TRBJ2-3, with D possibly being TRBD2 (5 bases). Germline CDR1 reads SNHLY; CDR2 reads FYNNEI. CDR3 length: 14 residues. The V gene lost 6 bases and the J gene lost 2 bases, with 12 bases spanning the gap. The CDR3 DNA follows: TGTGCCAGCAGGGTGGGAGACTTCACAGATACGCAGTATTTT. Translation gives CASRVGDFTDTQYF. Combining the CDR3 with reference TRBV2 and TRBJ2-3 gives the whole variable domain EPEVTQTPSHQVTQMGQEVILRCVPISNHLYFYWYRQILGQKVEFLVSFYNNEISEKSEIFDDQFSVERPDGSNFTLKIRSTKLEDSAMYFCASRVGDFTDTQYFGPGTRLTVL.

This clone was detected a few times. The chain recombines TRBV11-2 with TRBJ2-7; D perhaps matches TRBD2 (5 bases). This CDR3 has 18 amino acids. The V gene's germline CDR1 is SGHAT and CDR2 FQNNGV. Trimming took off 1 base at V and 3 bases at J, with 22 bases between the two ends. The CDR3 spells CASSLGATGVGRSYEQYF. The DNA for the CDR3 is TGTGCCAGCAGCTTAGGAGCAACCGGGGTGGGGAGAAGCTACGAGCAGTACTTC.

The J gene is TRBJ1-2, the V gene TRBV9, with D maybe TRBD1 (6 bases). Trimming pared 0 bases from V and 1 base from J, leaving 10 bases between. The CDR3 contains 15 residues. CDR1 and CDR2 (germline): SGDLS, YYNGEE. In DNA, the CDR3 is TGTGCCAGCAGCGTAGGGTACAGGGATAACTATGGCTACACCTTC. Its translation: CASSVGYRDNYGYTF.

The chain has TRBV7-3 and TRBJ1-2, with TRBD1 matching over 9 bases. The CDR3 is 15 amino acids. Germline lookup yields CDR1 SGHTA and CDR2 FQGTGA. Unmatched junction bases numbered 10, after V lost 4 bases and J lost 7 bases. The CDR3 nucleotides are TGTGCCAGCAGCTCACAGGGACAGGGATTCGGTGGCTACACCTTC. Protein product: CASSSQGQGFGGYTF.

In this sample, this clone turned up a few times. The gene calls are TRBV30 and TRBJ1-2, with D uncertain. Germline CDR1 reads GTSNPN; CDR2 reads SVGIG (reference sequence). Trimming removed 3 bases at V and 3 bases at J, with 8 bases between. This CDR3 has 12 residues. In DNA, the CDR3 is TGTGCCTGGAGCGTGGCAGACTATGGCTACACCTTC. Its translation is CAWSVADYGYTF.

V and J are TRBV28 and TRBJ2-1, with 14 positions matching TRBD2. There are 17 residues in the CDR3. CDR1 and CDR2 (germline): MDHEN, SYDVKM. V trimming: 4 bases; J trimming: 2 bases; junction bases outside the gene matches: 4. The CDR3: CASSSTSGRATYNEQFF. The CDR3 DNA reads TGTGCCAGCAGTTCGACTAGCGGGAGGGCCACCTACAATGAGCAGTTCTTC. The entire variable domain, with the rest obtained from reference TRBV28 and TRBJ2-1, is as follows: DVKVTQSSRYLVKRTGEKVFLECVQDMDHENMFWYRQDPGLGLRLIYFSYDVKMKEKGDIPEGYSVSREKKERFSLILESASTNQTSMYLCASSSTSGRATYNEQFFGPGTRLTVL.

This clone appeared a few times. The chain carries TRBV29-1 and TRBJ2-7; TRBD2 matches at 10 bases. This CDR3 is 17 amino acids long. The V gene end was trimmed by 1 base and the J gene end by 3 bases; junction bases not matched to a gene: 12. CDR1 SQVTM and CDR2 ANQGSEA come from the germline V gene. The CDR3 sequence is CSVEVMTKTSGNYEQYF. The CDR3, as DNA: TGCAGCGTTGAAGTCATGACTAAAACTAGCGGGAACTACGAGCAGTACTTC.